These 21 T cell receptor beta chains originate from one sample sequenced in a study of shared clonotypes between healthy human individuals. Method: immunoSEQ multiplex PCR; TCRdb's copy keeps in-frame clones and lacks some. The sample consists of over 2 million clones, about nine tenths of them appearing once. Material for sequencing was naive CD4+ T cells from PBMCs. The subset here: CD45RA+ positively selected. Every receptor here comes from a man aged 18 to 29 in good health. Some clones in this sample may be carry-over from other donors' samples.

This chain joins TRBV28 and TRBJ2-3; 7 bases map to TRBD2. V was pared by 2 bases and J by 9 bases, with 11 bases of the junction left unmatched. The CDR3 is made up of 15 amino acids. The germline CDR1 and CDR2 sequences are MDHEN and SYDVKM. The CDR3 DNA reads TGTGCCAGCAGTTTAGGGGTAGCGGGTGATCCCACGCAGTATTTT. Residues: CASSLGVAGDPTQYF.

The chain uses TRBV28 and TRBJ2-2; the match to TRBD1 covers 9 bases. The trim removed 9 bases at V and 3 bases at J, leaving 8 bases unmatched. CDR3 length equals 15 residues. Germline CDR1 and CDR2: MDHEN and SYDVKM. This CDR3 reads CASSTGGGHTGELFF. CDR3 nucleotides: TGTGCCAGTTCGACAGGGGGGGGACACACCGGGGAGCTGTTTTTT.

The V call is TRBV7-2, the J call TRBJ2-7; D perhaps matches TRBD1 (6 bases). The germline CDR1 and CDR2 sequences are SGHTA and FQGNSA. The CDR3 has 15 amino acids. V was cut by 5 bases and J by 2 bases, with 16 bases left in between. CDR3 DNA sequence: TGTGCCAGCAGCCTCAACCGGGACAAAACCTACGAGCAGTACTTC. Protein: CASSLNRDKTYEQYF.

On this clone itself: The sample has other DNA sequences that encode this CDR3 too. V gene TRBV5-1 combines with J gene TRBJ1-1; D is unresolved. The CDR3 contains 13 residues. Germline assignment: CDR1 SGHRS and CDR2 YFSETQ. V lost 4 bases and J 0 bases, leaving 7 bases between the germline ends. As DNA, the CDR3 is TGCGCCAGCAGCCGCTTGATGAACACTGAAGCTTTCTTT. This gives the protein CASSRLMNTEAFF.

The chain links TRBV29-1 to TRBJ2-7, with D possibly being TRBD2 (6 bases). Trimming shortened V by 5 bases and J by 0 bases, and 17 bases separated the two germline ends. The CDR3 spans 15 residues. The germline gives CDR1 SQVTM, CDR2 ANQGSEA. The chain's CDR3 is CSVRKGRDFSYEQYF. Written as DNA, the CDR3 is TGCAGCGTTAGGAAGGGGCGGGATTTCTCCTACGAGCAGTACTTC.

This chain uses TRBV10-3 with TRBJ2-3; 10 positions agree with TRBD2. Germline loops: CDR1 ENHRY, CDR2 SYGVKD. The CDR3 sequence is 18 residues long. Trimming cost V 8 bases and J 1 base; bases outside gene matches: 15. The CDR3 spells CAIGRTSGTTGGTDTQYF. In DNA, the CDR3 is TGTGCCATCGGGAGGACTAGCGGAACTACGGGGGGCACAGATACGCAGTATTTT.

Turning to this clone: This specimen includes other DNA sequences encoding the same CDR3. The J gene is TRBJ1-2, the V gene TRBV5-8, with TRBD1 matching 7 bases. Germline CDR1 is SGHTS and CDR2 is YDEGEE. The J segment lost 2 bases and the V segment lost 0 bases, leaving 1 base of the junction unmatched. CDR3 length equals 14 residues. CDR3 residues: CASSLGGGNYGYTF. As DNA, the CDR3 is TGTGCCAGCAGCTTGGGAGGGGGCAACTATGGCTACACCTTC.

The CDR3 here is CASSLTQGGEQFF. In DNA form, the CDR3 reads TGTGCCAGCAGCTTGACCCAGGGGGGTGAGCAGTTCTTC. V usage is TRBV5-5 and J usage is TRBJ2-1, with D possibly matching TRBD1 (7 bases). Germline values: CDR1 SGHKS, CDR2 YYEKEE (reference sequence). CDR3 length: 13 residues. The germline V and J ends were trimmed by 1 base and 9 bases, with 11 bases remaining between them.

This clone has just a few counts. The V gene is TRBV29-1, the J gene TRBJ1-1, with D maybe TRBD1 (6 bases). The CDR3 has 14 residues. Germline assignment: CDR1 SQVTM and CDR2 ANQGSEA. V lost 5 bases, J lost 4 bases, and 17 bases lay in between. The CDR3 DNA reads TGCAGCGTTTTCGGGACACCCGGCCTCACTGAAGCTTTCTTT. This codes for CSVFGTPGLTEAFF.

The V and J genes are TRBV6-1 and TRBJ1-2, with D perhaps TRBD1 (6 bases). Germline assignment: CDR1 MNHNS and CDR2 SASEGT. The CDR3 is made up of 14 amino acids. Deletions cut 4 bases from V and 2 bases from J, with 11 bases between. The CDR3 nucleotides are TGTGCCAGCAGTGGACAGGCAGCCAACTATGGCTACACCTTC. Translated: CASSGQAANYGYTF.

V usage is TRBV10-3 and J usage is TRBJ2-7; TRBD2 is a possible D gene (7 bases). The germline V and J ends were trimmed by 11 bases and 3 bases, with 17 bases remaining between them. CDR1 ENHRY and CDR2 SYGVKD come from the germline V gene. The CDR3 totals 13 residues. For the CDR3, the DNA is TGTGCCGCCGGCGGGGGCGAAGGCTACGAGCAGTACTTC. Amino acids: CAAGGGEGYEQYF.

The chain uses TRBV4-1 and TRBJ2-5; 8 positions match TRBD2. The CDR3 loop spans 15 amino acids. Per germline, CDR1 MGHRA and CDR2 YSYEKL. The J segment lost 13 bases and the V segment lost 1 base, leaving 14 bases of the junction unmatched. CDR3 coding DNA: TGCGCCAGCAGCCAAGTGAGCAGCGGGGGCTCGAAGTCGTACTTC. Amino acids: CASSQVSSGGSKSYF.

The chain joins TRBV7-8 to TRBJ1-5; a weak D match, TRBD1 (5 bases). The germline V gene encodes CDR1 SGHVS and CDR2 FQNEAQ. The CDR3 has 15 amino acids. Trimming left V 0 bases short and J 5 bases short, with 11 bases between. The CDR3 protein is CASSLAGPGDQPQHF. DNA for the CDR3: TGTGCCAGCAGCTTAGCGGGGCCCGGTGATCAGCCCCAGCATTTT.

V is TRBV9 and J is TRBJ2-1; D unresolved. The V end was cut by 3 bases, the J end by 6 bases, with 13 bases between. The CDR3 has 14 residues. Germline lookup yields CDR1 SGDLS and CDR2 YYNGEE. The CDR3 protein is CASSAVVVGNEQFF. DNA of the CDR3: TGTGCCAGCAGCGCCGTCGTAGTGGGCAATGAGCAGTTCTTC.

V is TRBV7-3 and J is TRBJ2-7, with a tentative D call TRBD2 (5 bases). The CDR3 extends over 13 amino acids. Trimming cost V 5 bases and J 1 base, with 9 bases left between them. Germline values: CDR1 SGHTA, CDR2 FQGTGA. In DNA, the CDR3 is TGTGCCAGCAGCGCAACTAGTTCCTACGAGCAGTACTTC. This encodes CASSATSSYEQYF.

The gene calls are TRBV5-6 and TRBJ2-1, with 10 positions matching TRBD2. The V gene's germline CDR1 is SGHDT and CDR2 YYEEEE. The CDR3 covers 16 residues. V shed 2 bases and J 3 bases; nucleotides not matched to a gene: 5. CDR3 in DNA: TGTGCCAGCAGCTTCTGGGCTAGCGGGAGCTACAATGAGCAGTTCTTC. Translation: CASSFWASGSYNEQFF. The variable domain in full, with the rest retrieved from reference TRBV5-6 and TRBJ2-1, is DAGVTQSPTHLIKTRGQQVTLRCSPKSGHDTVSWYQQALGQGPQFIFQYYEEEERQRGNFPDRFSGHQFPNYSSELNVNALLLGDSALYLCASSFWASGSYNEQFFGPGTRLTVL.

This clone showed up just a few times. The chain employs TRBV30 and TRBJ2-2; D remains unclear. The germline V and J ends were trimmed by 3 bases and 7 bases, with 15 bases remaining between them. This CDR3 is built from 14 residues. Germline CDR1 and CDR2: GTSNPN and SVGIG (reference sequence). CDR3 nucleotide sequence: TGTGCCTGGAGCGGGCTCCCGTCTTACGGGGAGCTGTTTTTT. Translation: CAWSGLPSYGELFF. The full variable domain, rest sourced from reference TRBV30 and TRBJ2-2, is SQTIHQWPATLVQPVGSPLSLECTVEGTSNPNLYWYRQAAGRGLQLLFYSVGIGQISSEVPQNLSASRPQDRQFILSSKKLLLSDSGFYLCAWSGLPSYGELFFGEGSRLTVL.

The chain is built from TRBV4-3 and TRBJ1-4, with 7 positions matching TRBD1. From germline, CDR1 is LGHNA and CDR2 YSLEER. The CDR3 loop spans 18 amino acids. Germline trimming cut 1 base from V and 8 bases from J; bases unmatched to any gene: 16. The CDR3 nucleotides read TGCGCCAGCAGCCAAGCCTTCTACCAACAGGGGACAAAAGAAAAACTGTTTTTT. This translates into CASSQAFYQQGTKEKLFF.

The chain joins TRBV2 to TRBJ2-7, with 10 positions matching TRBD2. V shed 7 bases, J shed 5 bases, and the junction held 11 bases outside the gene matches. There are 15 residues in the CDR3. CDR1 is SNHLY, CDR2 FYNNEI, per germline. CDR3 in amino acids: CASTSGLAGVHEQYF. The CDR3, as DNA: TGTGCCAGCACCTCTGGGCTAGCGGGAGTCCACGAGCAGTACTTC. Full variable domain (remainder filled in from reference TRBV2 and TRBJ2-7): EPEVTQTPSHQVTQMGQEVILRCVPISNHLYFYWYRQILGQKVEFLVSFYNNEISEKSEIFDDQFSVERPDGSNFTLKIRSTKLEDSAMYFCASTSGLAGVHEQYFGPGTRLTVT.

CDR3 bases: TGCGCCAGCAGCCCCCGCGGGGGGCGAACGCCCTACTCGAGCTCCTACAATGAGCAGTTCTTC. Amino acids: CASSPRGGRTPYSSSYNEQFF. The V call is TRBV5-1, the J call TRBJ2-1; TRBD2 matches at 8 bases. Germline CDR1 SGHRS, CDR2 YFSETQ. CDR3 length: 21 amino acids. V lost 4 bases to trimming and J lost 0 bases; unmatched junction nucleotides: 21.

V gene TRBV6-5 combines with J gene TRBJ1-2, with D maybe TRBD1 (5 bases). The ends were cut back, 7 bases at V and 5 bases at J, with 14 bases in the middle. CDR3 length equals 13 residues. Germline CDR1 is MNHEY and CDR2 is SVGAGI. CDR3 sequence: CASKYGGGYGYTF. CDR3 DNA sequence: TGTGCCAGCAAATATGGGGGAGGGTATGGCTACACCTTC.